The 26 T cell receptor beta chains below come from one sample, sequenced in a study of T cell changes during pregnancy in multiple sclerosis. Profiling relied on immunoSEQ multiplex PCR, and the TCRdb table lists in-frame clones only, not all of them. The sample yields around 35,000 clones, about nine tenths seen once. This material consisted of CD8+ T cells from peripheral blood mononuclear cells, taken in the first trimester of pregnancy. The receptors originated from a female donor with multiple sclerosis, enrolled in a pregnancy study.

The CDR3, as DNA: TGTGCCAGCAGCCAACCGGGACAGGCGAACACCGGGGAGCTGTTTTTT. This gives the protein CASSQPGQANTGELFF. J is TRBJ2-2 and V is TRBV11-2; 8 bases line up with TRBD1. The J segment lost 0 bases and the V segment lost 5 bases, leaving 5 bases of the junction unmatched. The CDR3 is 16 amino acids. Germline CDR1 and CDR2: SGHAT and FQNNGV.

V gene TRBV6-1 combines with J gene TRBJ2-7; D gene ambiguous. Germline lookup yields CDR1 MNHNS and CDR2 SASEGT. The CDR3 is 14 amino acids. Deletions cut 7 bases from V and 1 base from J, with 14 bases between. In nucleotides, the CDR3 is TGTGCCAGCACCCCCAAAAGCGTTTCCTACGAGCAGTACTTC. Amino acids: CASTPKSVSYEQYF.

The chain employs TRBV4-3 and TRBJ2-2, with 8 bases lining up with TRBD1. Per germline, CDR1 LGHNA and CDR2 YSLEER. Trimming took 0 bases from V and 4 from J; bases not matched to a gene: 7. This CDR3 spans 17 amino acids. The CDR3 coding sequence is TGCGCCAGCAGCCAAGATATGGACAGGGCGGGCACCGGGGAGCTGTTTTTT. It encodes CASSQDMDRAGTGELFF.

This sequence joins TRBV14 and TRBJ1-2; TRBD1 is a possible D gene (5 bases). The CDR3 sequence is 15 residues long. V lost 3 bases, J lost 4 bases, and 15 bases lay in between. Germline V lookup: CDR1 SGHDN, CDR2 FVKESK. CDR3 nucleotide sequence: TGTGCCAGCAGCCATAGACAGTCAGGGTTCTATGGCTACACCTTC. It translates to CASSHRQSGFYGYTF.

The V and J genes are TRBV11-2 and TRBJ2-7; 9 nucleotides align to TRBD2. Germline trimming cut 4 bases from V and 7 bases from J; bases unmatched to any gene: 11. CDR3 length: 15 residues. Germline V gene sequence: CDR1 SGHAT, CDR2 FQNNGV. The CDR3 DNA reads as TGTGCCAGCAGCTCCCCTAGCGGGACGATTGAGGAGCAGTACTTC. It is translated as CASSSPSGTIEEQYF. Complete variable domain (other parts from reference TRBV11-2 and TRBJ2-7): EAGVAQSPRYKIIEKRQSVAFWCNPISGHATLYWYQQILGQGPKLLIQFQNNGVVDDSQLPKDRFSAERLKGVDSTLKIQPAKLEDSAVYLCASSSPSGTIEEQYFGPGTRLTVT.

The chain carries TRBV27 and TRBJ1-5, with 8 bases fitting TRBD1. The trim removed 5 bases at V and 1 base at J, leaving 13 bases unmatched. The CDR3 runs to 18 residues. Germline V lookup: CDR1 MNHEY, CDR2 SMNVEV (reference sequence). The CDR3 bases are TGTGCCAGCAGTACCCCCGGACAGGGAACGGCGAGCAATCAGCCCCAGCATTTT. This codes for CASSTPGQGTASNQPQHF.

This chain links TRBV6-5 with TRBJ2-7, with 12 bases identical to TRBD1. The CDR3 is 15 amino acids. Germline V gene sequence: CDR1 MNHEY, CDR2 SVGAGI. V lost 0 bases to trimming and J lost 7 bases; unmatched junction nucleotides: 4. DNA of the CDR3: TGTGCCAGCAGTTACTCGGGGGACAGGGGGCTGGAGCAGTACTTC. Encoded protein: CASSYSGDRGLEQYF.

The V and J genes are TRBV30 and TRBJ1-2, with TRBD1 identical over 9 bases. Germline CDR1 and CDR2: GTSNPN and SVGIG (reference sequence). J was trimmed by 1 base and V by 2 bases; bases with no gene match: 5. The CDR3 has 15 amino acids. The CDR3 region is CAWSFWTGDNYGYTF. DNA of the CDR3: TGTGCCTGGAGTTTCTGGACAGGGGATAACTATGGCTACACCTTC.

The chain employs TRBV7-8 and TRBJ2-7; D is perhaps TRBD1 (5 bases). There are 14 residues in the CDR3. Germline CDR1 is SGHVS and CDR2 is FQNEAQ. The V gene lost 3 bases and the J gene lost 2 bases, with 11 bases spanning the gap. The CDR3 DNA reads as TGTGCCAGCAGCTTCAGGGCCTACGCCTACGAGCAGTACTTC. Amino acids: CASSFRAYAYEQYF.

The gene calls are TRBV2 and TRBJ2-5, with a weak D call TRBD2 (6 bases). The CDR3 runs 13 residues. Trimming removed 4 bases from V and 0 bases from J, with 6 bases in between. Germline CDR1 is SNHLY and CDR2 is FYNNEI. CDR3 sequence reads: CASSGLDQETQYF. In DNA, the CDR3 is TGTGCCAGCAGTGGACTAGACCAAGAGACCCAGTACTTC.

The chain is built from TRBV7-3 and TRBJ1-1; D gene ambiguous. The ends were cut back, 0 bases at V and 3 bases at J, with 17 bases in the middle. This CDR3 has 17 residues. CDR1 SGHTA and CDR2 FQGTGA come from the germline V gene. The CDR3 coding sequence is TGTGCCAGCAGCTTAACCCCCCACGGCAAGCGGGACACTGAAGCTTTCTTT. It translates to CASSLTPHGKRDTEAFF.

This chain connects TRBV7-9 to TRBJ2-7, with 14 bases matching TRBD2. CDR1 is SEHNR, CDR2 FQNEAQ, per germline (reference sequence). The CDR3 is 18 amino acids. Trimming took 1 base from V and 1 from J; bases not matched to a gene: 6. CDR3 bases: TGTGCCAGCAGCTTAGGGACTAGCGGGAGGATTATTTCCTACGAGCAGTACTTC. As protein: CASSLGTSGRIISYEQYF. Supplemented by reference TRBV7-9 and TRBJ2-7, the full variable domain reads DTGVSQNPRHKITKRGQNVTFRCDPISEHNRLYWYRQTLGQGPEFLTYFQNEAQLEKSRLLSDRFSAERPKGSFSTLEIQRTEQGDSAMYLCASSLGTSGRIISYEQYFGPGTRLTVT.

This sequence joins TRBV28 and TRBJ2-2; TRBD1 matches at 7 bases. Germline V CDR1 and CDR2: MDHEN, SYDVKM. The CDR3 has 14 amino acids. V trimming: 3 bases; J trimming: 7 bases; junction bases outside the gene matches: 5. CDR3 bases: TGTGCCAGCAGTTTTACAGGGGTTGGCGGGGAGCTGTTTTTT. Translated, it gives CASSFTGVGGELFF.

The V gene is TRBV6-5, the J gene TRBJ2-5, with D perhaps matching TRBD2 (5 bases). The V gene's germline CDR1 is MNHEY and CDR2 SVGAGI. The germline V and J ends were trimmed by 2 bases and 5 bases, with 12 bases remaining between them. This CDR3 is 14 amino acids long. Here the CDR3 reads CASSYGVGEETQYF. DNA for the CDR3: TGTGCCAGCAGTTACGGTGTCGGGGAGGAGACCCAGTACTTC.

The chain employs TRBV2 and TRBJ1-2, with TRBD1 identical over 10 bases. V was clipped by 4 bases and J by 6 bases; unmatched bases: 11. CDR3 length: 16 amino acids. Germline loops: CDR1 SNHLY, CDR2 FYNNEI. DNA of the CDR3: TGTGCCAGCAGTGGGGACAGGGGCTCGCTTTTGGATGGCTACACCTTC. It encodes CASSGDRGSLLDGYTF.

The V call is TRBV6-4, the J call TRBJ2-3; TRBD2 matches at 9 bases. The CDR3 spans 15 residues. CDR1 is MRHNA, CDR2 SNTAGT, per germline. V was clipped by 5 bases and J by 4 bases; unmatched bases: 7. CDR3 in DNA: TGTGCCAGCAGTATAGAAGCGGGAGGATCAGATACGCAGTATTTT. As protein: CASSIEAGGSDTQYF.

CDR3 DNA: TGTGCCAGCAGGCCTGGGACACTCTGGCAAGAGACCCAGTACTTC. Protein sequence: CASRPGTLWQETQYF. This rearrangement joins TRBV27 to TRBJ2-5, with D possibly matching TRBD1 (6 bases). The germline CDR1 and CDR2 sequences are MNHEY and SMNVEV (reference sequence). The CDR3 covers 15 residues. V gave up 6 bases and J gave up 2 bases, with 16 bases separating them.

CDR3 residues: CAISEGLDNEQFF. CDR3 sequence (DNA): TGTGCCATCAGTGAAGGACTGGACAATGAGCAGTTCTTC. The V call is TRBV10-3, the J call TRBJ2-1; tentative D call: TRBD2 (5 bases). Germline loops: CDR1 ENHRY, CDR2 SYGVKD. Trimming shortened V by 3 bases and J by 5 bases, and 8 bases separated the two germline ends. CDR3 length: 13 amino acids.

This rearrangement joins TRBV6-6 to TRBJ2-7; 8 nucleotides line up with TRBD1. CDR3 length: 13 residues. Germline V gene data show CDR1 as MNHNY and CDR2 as SVGAGI (reference sequence). Trimming removed 6 bases from V and 7 bases from J; junction bases left unmatched: 8. The CDR3 coding sequence is TGTGCCAGCAGCAACAGGGGGGAAGAAGAGCAGTACTTC. The encoded protein is CASSNRGEEEQYF.

V usage is TRBV4-2 and J usage is TRBJ1-1, with TRBD1 matching 8 bases. The germline V gene encodes CDR1 LGHNA and CDR2 YNFKEQ. CDR3 length equals 16 residues. Trimming took 0 bases from V and 2 from J; bases not matched to a gene: 5. The CDR3 region has the DNA TGTGCCAGCAGCCAAGATGCGGCAGGGGGCAACACTGAAGCTTTCTTT. This gives the protein CASSQDAAGGNTEAFF.

This clone was found once. DNA of the CDR3: TGTGCCAGCAGCCCCGGACAGAGGGAAGAGACCCAGTACTTC. It encodes CASSPGQREETQYF. J is TRBJ2-5 and V is TRBV6-5, with D perhaps matching TRBD1 (6 bases). CDR1 MNHEY and CDR2 SVGAGI come from the germline V gene. Trimming removed 6 bases from V and 3 bases from J, with 14 bases in between. The CDR3 has 14 amino acids.

The gene calls are TRBV5-1 and TRBJ2-1; 9 bases map to TRBD2. CDR3 length: 16 residues. CDR1 is SGHRS and CDR2 is YFSETQ in the germline V gene. The V gene end was trimmed by 7 bases and the J gene end by 0 bases; junction bases not matched to a gene: 8. CDR3: CASVSGRYSSYNEQFF. The CDR3 DNA follows: TGCGCCAGCGTAAGCGGGAGGTACTCCTCCTACAATGAGCAGTTCTTC.

This clone turned up a few times. The rearrangement links TRBV28 to TRBJ2-6, with unresolved D. Trimming removed 2 bases from V and 0 bases from J, with 5 bases in between. This CDR3 contains 15 residues. Germline lookup yields CDR1 MDHEN and CDR2 SYDVKM. In nucleotides, the CDR3 is TGTGCCAGCAGTTTACAAAACTCTGGGGCCAACGTCCTGACTTTC. It is translated as CASSLQNSGANVLTF.

The chain carries TRBV28 and TRBJ2-7, with 9 nucleotides matching TRBD2. Germline CDR1 and CDR2: MDHEN and SYDVKM. The trim removed 5 bases at V and 6 bases at J, leaving 8 bases unmatched. This CDR3 has 14 residues. CDR3 bases: TGTGCCAGCAGTCCTTTAGCGGGAGATGGCGAGCAGTACTTC. Translated: CASSPLAGDGEQYF.

This chain joins TRBV11-2 and TRBJ2-3; 7 nucleotides match TRBD2. CDR1 and CDR2 (germline): SGHAT, FQNNGV. V lost 6 bases, J lost 2 bases, and 11 bases stayed unmatched. CDR3 size: 16 residues. DNA of the CDR3: TGTGCCAGCAGTATGACTAGCAGATTTGTCACAGATACGCAGTATTTT. Translated: CASSMTSRFVTDTQYF.

The V and J genes are TRBV7-2 and TRBJ2-7, with 13 bases that match TRBD2. This CDR3 comprises 16 residues. Losses at the gene ends were 5 bases for V and 3 bases for J; bases not matched to a gene: 7. Per the germline V gene, CDR1 is SGHTA and CDR2 is FQGNSA. The CDR3 here is CASSPFTSGRDYEQYF. The CDR3 DNA sequence: TGTGCCAGCAGCCCCTTTACTAGCGGGAGGGACTACGAGCAGTACTTC.